This passage covers 27 T cell receptor beta chains from one sample sequenced in a study of PD-1 blockade in classical Hodgkin lymphoma. Time point here: cycle 4 day 1 (C4D1), after 5 to 7 weeks of nivolumab. Every patient was affected by relapse after autologous stem cell transplantation, while exposure to brentuximab vedotin was not uniform. Out of thawed PBMCs, magnetic negative selection purified CD4+ T cells. Generated by immunoSEQ multiplex PCR, the TCRdb table keeps only in-frame clones and is missing some. The data contain around 37,000 clones, about 93% of them singletons. Here the sequenced sample was CD4+ T cells from blood, taken before the fourth cycle of nivolumab. The receptors come from a human donor with classical Hodgkin lymphoma.

The chain combines TRBV11-2 with TRBJ1-6; no clear D gene. V was pared by 3 bases and J by 6 bases, with 9 bases between. CDR1 and CDR2 (germline): SGHAT, FQNNGV. The CDR3 covers 14 residues. The CDR3 loop is CASSFTGANSPLHF. The CDR3 DNA reads as TGTGCCAGCAGCTTTACCGGTGCTAATTCACCCCTCCACTTT.

This clone was seen just once. V and J are TRBV4-1 and TRBJ2-1; 7 nucleotides align to TRBD1. This CDR3 comprises 15 residues. V trimming: 1 base; J trimming: 0 bases; junction bases outside the gene matches: 0. Germline V CDR1 and CDR2: MGHRA, YSYEKL. DNA for the CDR3: TGCGCCAGCAGCCAAGGGGACAGCTCCTACAATGAGCAGTTCTTC. It codes for CASSQGDSSYNEQFF.

V and J are TRBV11-1 and TRBJ2-2, with D perhaps matching TRBD1 (5 bases). Germline loops: CDR1 SGHAT, CDR2 FQDESV (reference sequence). There are 14 residues in the CDR3. V was pared by 7 bases and J by 1 base, with 10 bases between. The CDR3 protein is CASTVGLNTGELFF. The CDR3 coding sequence is TGTGCCAGCACCGTGGGGCTGAACACCGGGGAGCTGTTTTTT.

The chain uses TRBV5-4 and TRBJ1-4; D call uncertain. The CDR3 covers 13 residues. V lost 0 bases, J lost 8 bases, and 8 bases lay in between. Looked up from germline, CDR1 is SGHNT and CDR2 is YYREEE (reference sequence). The chain's CDR3 is CASSLGPIEKLFF. The CDR3 nucleotides read TGTGCCAGCAGCTTGGGCCCGATAGAAAAACTGTTTTTT. Supplemented by reference TRBV5-4 and TRBJ1-4, the full variable domain reads ETGVTQSPTHLIKTRGQQVTLRCSSQSGHNTVSWYQQALGQGPQFIFQYYREEENGRGNFPPRFSGLQFPNYSSELNVNALELDDSALYLCASSLGPIEKLFFGSGTQLSVL.

The gene calls are TRBV28 and TRBJ2-5; TRBD1 aligns across 7 bases. Trimming cost V 5 bases and J 1 base; bases outside gene matches: 7. The germline V gene encodes CDR1 MDHEN and CDR2 SYDVKM. The CDR3 is made up of 15 amino acids. As DNA, the CDR3 is TGTGCCAGCAGTCCCGTGGGACAGACCCAAGAGACCCAGTACTTC. The encoded protein is CASSPVGQTQETQYF.

The chain has TRBV19 and TRBJ2-1; TRBD1 might be the D (6 bases). Germline V CDR1 and CDR2: LNHDA, SQIVND (reference sequence). The CDR3 runs to 14 residues. V was shortened by 7 bases and J by 6 bases, with 16 bases between the two germline ends. The DNA for the CDR3 is TGTGCCAGTACCCCACCCGGACAGATCAATGAGCAGTTCTTC. Its protein is CASTPPGQINEQFF.

The chain carries TRBV5-4 and TRBJ2-1, with D maybe TRBD2 (5 bases). This CDR3 has 14 amino acids. Germline V gene lookup returns CDR1 SGHNT and CDR2 YYREEE (reference sequence). The ends were cut back, 4 bases at V and 4 bases at J, with 12 bases in the middle. Here the CDR3 reads CASSGRKEYNEQFF. The DNA of the CDR3 is TGTGCCAGCAGCGGGAGAAAGGAGTACAATGAGCAGTTCTTC.

This chain connects TRBV19 to TRBJ1-2; 9 bases align to TRBD1. V was pared by 5 bases and J by 5 bases, with 6 bases of the junction left unmatched. Germline loops: CDR1 LNHDA, CDR2 SQIVND (reference sequence). This CDR3 has 14 residues. CDR3 coding DNA: TGTGCCAGTAGTGCCACAGGGGGCCGGTATGGCTACACCTTC. It specifies CASSATGGRYGYTF. Combining the CDR3 with reference TRBV19 and TRBJ1-2 gives the whole variable domain DGGITQSPKYLFRKEGQNVTLSCEQNLNHDAMYWYRQDPGQGLRLIYYSQIVNDFQKGDIAEGYSVSREKKESFPLTVTSAQKNPTAFYLCASSATGGRYGYTFGSGTRLTVV.

The chain links TRBV28 to TRBJ2-7, with D uncertain. This CDR3 contains 15 residues. Trimming shortened V by 2 bases and J by 0 bases, and 11 bases separated the two germline ends. Germline CDR1 MDHEN, CDR2 SYDVKM. The CDR3 loop is CASSLGGKVSYEQYF. The CDR3 DNA is TGTGCCAGCAGTTTAGGTGGGAAAGTCTCCTACGAGCAGTACTTC.

This clone was seen a handful of times. The chain uses TRBV28 and TRBJ2-7; tentative D call: TRBD1 (6 bases). Trimming left V 7 bases short and J 0 bases short, with 16 bases between. The CDR3 consists of 15 residues. The V gene's germline CDR1 is MDHEN and CDR2 SYDVKM. The CDR3 region is CASKSRQAYSYEQYF. The DNA for the CDR3 is TGTGCCAGCAAAAGCCGACAGGCGTACTCCTACGAGCAGTACTTC.

The chain is built from TRBV4-1 and TRBJ2-5; 7 bases line up with TRBD2. The junction had 6 bases not matched to a gene; V was cut back by 1 base and J by 4 bases. Germline V gene sequence: CDR1 MGHRA, CDR2 YSYEKL. The CDR3 spans 15 residues. CDR3 sequence: CASSQGVREGETQYF. CDR3 in DNA: TGCGCCAGCAGCCAAGGGGTCAGGGAGGGAGAGACCCAGTACTTC.

The chain has TRBV30 and TRBJ1-5; 8 nucleotides align to TRBD1. The CDR3 totals 20 residues. V gave up 5 bases and J gave up 0 bases; unmatched junction bases: 21. From germline, CDR1 is GTSNPN and CDR2 SVGIG (reference sequence). In DNA form, the CDR3 reads TGTGCCTGGGCGACAGGGGCGCTCGCCGGACCTCTCTATAGCAATCAGCCCCAGCATTTT. Protein product: CAWATGALAGPLYSNQPQHF.

CDR3 sequence (DNA): TGCGCCAGCAGCCAAAGGGGAAACACCATATATTTT. Its protein is CASSQRGNTIYF. The chain employs TRBV4-1 and TRBJ1-3; D gene uncertain. V was trimmed by 2 bases and J by 4 bases, leaving 3 bases between them. Looked up from germline, CDR1 is MGHRA and CDR2 is YSYEKL. This CDR3 contains 12 residues.

The V and J genes are TRBV2 and TRBJ2-1; a weak D match, TRBD1 (5 bases). There are 16 residues in the CDR3. Trimming shortened V by 6 bases and J by 4 bases, and 19 bases separated the two germline ends. In germline, CDR1 is SNHLY, CDR2 FYNNEI. CDR3 nucleotide sequence: TGTGCCAGCAGCGCTCCGACAGCCACACTATACAATGAGCAGTTCTTC. Translating gives CASSAPTATLYNEQFF.

V usage is TRBV29-1 and J usage is TRBJ2-7; no reliable D call. V was shortened by 7 bases and J by 2 bases, with 12 bases between the two germline ends. This CDR3 is built from 12 residues. The germline V gene encodes CDR1 SQVTM and CDR2 ANQGSEA. CDR3 region: CSARDGTYEQYF. CDR3 bases: TGCAGCGCTAGGGATGGCACCTACGAGCAGTACTTC.

This chain links TRBV11-2 with TRBJ2-5; D is perhaps TRBD1 (6 bases). CDR3 size: 17 residues. V lost 3 bases and J lost 5, with 22 bases in between. Germline-derived CDR1 and CDR2 are SGHAT and FQNNGV. The CDR3 bases are TGTGCCAGCAGCTTCCCCCCGTTGGGCAGGGGATACGAGACCCAGTACTTC. Translated, it gives CASSFPPLGRGYETQYF.

J is TRBJ2-7 and V is TRBV28, with D perhaps matching TRBD2 (6 bases). Germline loops: CDR1 MDHEN, CDR2 SYDVKM. Trimming removed 10 bases from V and 0 bases from J, with 19 bases in between. CDR3 size: 15 residues. Here the CDR3 reads CATLPRRDRSYEQYF. In DNA form, the CDR3 reads TGTGCCACCCTACCGCGGCGGGACCGCTCCTACGAGCAGTACTTC.

V and J are TRBV19 and TRBJ2-1; 10 positions agree with TRBD2. Germline CDR1 is LNHDA and CDR2 is SQIVND (reference sequence). Trimming took 4 bases from V and 2 from J; bases not matched to a gene: 2. There are 15 residues in the CDR3. This CDR3 is CASSTTSGAYNEQFF. The CDR3 DNA follows: TGTGCCAGTAGTACCACTAGCGGGGCCTACAATGAGCAGTTCTTC.

In DNA form, the CDR3 reads TGTGCCAGCAGTGCAAACACAGGGGGCTGGGGGGGGTCAAAGACCCAGTACTTC. This sequence encodes CASSANTGGWGGSKTQYF. The chain has TRBV6-1 and TRBJ2-5; 9 positions match TRBD1. Germline V gene sequence: CDR1 MNHNS, CDR2 SASEGT. The CDR3 is 18 amino acids. J was trimmed by 6 bases and V by 4 bases; bases with no gene match: 18.

This rearrangement joins TRBV6-1 to TRBJ1-5; weak D call: TRBD1 (6 bases). The CDR3 length is 14 residues. The germline V and J ends were trimmed by 4 bases and 2 bases, with 9 bases remaining between them. CDR1 and CDR2 from the germline V gene are MNHNS and SASEGT. CDR3 amino acids: CASSVSGGNQPQHF. The CDR3 bases are TGTGCCAGCAGTGTGTCAGGGGGCAATCAGCCCCAGCATTTT.

This clone was picked up a small number of times. The gene calls are TRBV10-3 and TRBJ1-1; D may be TRBD1 (5 bases). The germline V gene has CDR1 ENHRY and CDR2 SYGVKD. The V gene lost 7 bases and the J gene lost 3 bases, with 9 bases spanning the gap. The CDR3 contains 12 residues. The CDR3 is CAITGGDTEAFF. In DNA form, the CDR3 reads TGTGCCATCACGGGGGGGGACACTGAAGCTTTCTTT.

The rearrangement joins TRBV5-8 to TRBJ2-1, with D maybe TRBD2 (5 bases). Trimming left V 0 bases short and J 4 bases short, with 8 bases between. CDR1 is SGHTS and CDR2 is YDEGEE in the germline V gene. The CDR3 spans 14 residues. The CDR3 DNA sequence: TGTGCCAGCAGCTTGGGAGGGAGATACAATGAGCAGTTCTTC. Protein: CASSLGGRYNEQFF.

V is TRBV7-3 and J is TRBJ1-2; 7 bases agree with TRBD1. The V gene's germline CDR1 is SGHTA and CDR2 FQGTGA. The CDR3 is made up of 13 amino acids. Unmatched junction bases numbered 8, after V lost 5 bases and J lost 8 bases. Here the CDR3 reads CASSLLQGQGYTF. The CDR3 nucleotides read TGTGCCAGCAGCCTCCTACAGGGGCAGGGCTACACCTTC.

This chain connects TRBV30 to TRBJ2-1; possible D gene TRBD1, 6 bases. V gave up 4 bases and J gave up 3 bases, with 13 bases separating them. The CDR3 is made up of 14 amino acids. The germline V gene has CDR1 GTSNPN and CDR2 SVGIG (reference sequence). The DNA of the CDR3 is TGTGCCTGGATCGCGGACAGCATCTACAATGAGCAGTTCTTC. The encoded protein is CAWIADSIYNEQFF.

The rearrangement uses TRBV7-2 and TRBJ1-5; D is unresolved. V was shortened by 1 base and J by 0 bases, with 7 bases between the two germline ends. The germline V gene encodes CDR1 SGHTA and CDR2 FQGNSA. The CDR3 is made up of 15 amino acids. CDR3 DNA sequence: TGTGCCAGCAGCTTAGTTGGGAGTAGCAATCAGCCCCAGCATTTT. It is translated as CASSLVGSSNQPQHF.

The rearrangement joins TRBV7-9 to TRBJ2-7; 8 nucleotides agree with TRBD2. Per germline, CDR1 SEHNR and CDR2 FQNEAQ (reference sequence). CDR3 length equals 19 residues. Germline trimming cut 8 bases from V and 3 bases from J; bases unmatched to any gene: 24. The CDR3 sequence: CASQHLPSPAGEKVYEQYF. In DNA, the CDR3 is TGTGCCAGCCAACACCTACCCTCCCCAGCGGGGGAAAAAGTCTACGAGCAGTACTTC. The complete variable domain, with remaining parts taken from reference TRBV7-9 and TRBJ2-7, reads DTGVSQNPRHKITKRGQNVTFRCDPISEHNRLYWYRQTLGQGPEFLTYFQNEAQLEKSRLLSDRFSAERPKGSFSTLEIQRTEQGDSAMYLCASQHLPSPAGEKVYEQYFGPGTRLTVT.

The chain joins TRBV7-9 to TRBJ1-6; maybe TRBD1 (6 bases). With 5 bases removed from V and 7 bases from J, the gap between germline ends came to 18 bases. Germline V CDR1 and CDR2: SEHNR, FQNEAQ (reference sequence). The CDR3 covers 16 residues. The CDR3 DNA follows: TGTGCCAGCAGCACCACAGGGAAACGGCGCAATTCACCCCTCCACTTT. Protein product: CASSTTGKRRNSPLHF. Full variable domain (missing parts from reference TRBV7-9 and TRBJ1-6): DTGVSQNPRHKITKRGQNVTFRCDPISEHNRLYWYRQTLGQGPEFLTYFQNEAQLEKSRLLSDRFSAERPKGSFSTLEIQRTEQGDSAMYLCASSTTGKRRNSPLHFGNGTRLTVT.